The rows below give T cell receptor beta chains drawn from one sample of a study of T cell responses to AZD1222 COVID-19 vaccine. Using immunoSEQ multiplex PCR, the repertoire was profiled, and TCRdb retains in-frame clones only, with some absent. The sample shows about 84,000 clones, approximately 83% of them seen only once. Source: peripheral blood, taken 28 days after the second AZD1222 dose. The receptor set was obtained from an adult who received the AZD1222 COVID-19 vaccine. Both conserved end residues are part of each CDR3. Each record gives: V gene, D gene, J gene, clone size, CDR3 DNA, CDR3 protein. D genes are given only for firm matches. Not all rows give a size; the values are once, few, many and, for expanded clones, a class.

TRBV12-5	.	TRBJ1-1	.	TGTGCTAGTGCCGCATCAACAGGGTACACTGAAGCTTTCTTT	CASAASTGYTEAFF
TRBV4-1	.	TRBJ1-1	.	TGCGCCAGCAGCCACGGAGGGCGGAGGACTGAAGCTTTCTTT	CASSHGGRRTEAFF
TRBV9	.	TRBJ2-2	.	TGTGCCACCCAGTGTCTCTGGCGGGAAACCGGGGAGCTGTTTTTT	CATQCLWRETGELFF
TRBV6-1	.	TRBJ1-2	.	TGTGCCAGCAGTGATGGGGGTAAGGGTGGAGGCTACACCTTC	CASSDGGKGGGYTF
TRBV15	TRBD1	TRBJ1-4	.	TGTGCCACCAGCTCCGGACAGGGGACGGAAAAACTGTTTTTT	CATSSGQGTEKLFF
TRBV28	.	TRBJ1-3	.	TGTGCCAGCAGTCCACCAGGGACCTCTGGAAACACCATATATTTT	CASSPPGTSGNTIYF
TRBV5-1	TRBD1	TRBJ1-2	.	TGCGCCAGCAGCGTACAGGGGGCCGACTATGGCTACACCTTC	CASSVQGADYGYTF
TRBV19	TRBD1	TRBJ1-3	.	TGTGCCAGTACCAACAAATGGACAGGGGGATTATCTGGAAACACCATATATTTT	CASTNKWTGGLSGNTIYF
TRBV6-1	.	TRBJ1-4	.	TGTGCCAGCAGTGAAGCCCCGAGACCAACTAATGAAAAACTGTTTTTT	CASSEAPRPTNEKLFF
TRBV19	.	TRBJ2-1	.	TGTGCCAGTAGGACAAACTACAATGAGCAGTTCTTC	CASRTNYNEQFF
TRBV7-2	.	TRBJ1-6	.	TGTGCCAGCAGTGGGGGTGCGGATAATTCACCCCTCCACTTT	CASSGGADNSPLHF
TRBV9	.	TRBJ2-1	.	TGTGCCAGCAGCGTAGAGACAGGAAATAATGAGCAGTTCTTC	CASSVETGNNEQFF
TRBV6-5	.	TRBJ1-5	.	TGTGCCAGTCAGCGGGACGGCAATCAGCCCCAGCATTTT	CASQRDGNQPQHF
TRBV4-2	TRBD1	TRBJ1-2	.	TGTGCCAGCAGCCACCGTGACAGGGCGGAGGGCTATGGCTACACCTTC	CASSHRDRAEGYGYTF
TRBV19	.	TRBJ2-5	.	TGTGCCAGTAGTATGGATTGGGCCCAAGAGACCCAGTACTTC	CASSMDWAQETQYF
TRBV11-2	TRBD2	TRBJ2-3	.	TGTGCCAGCAGCTTAGATCTACTAGCGGGAGGTTTCACAGATACGCAGTATTTT	CASSLDLLAGGFTDTQYF
TRBV7-2	.	TRBJ1-2	.	TGTGCCAGCAGCTTCGGTTCAGGCACCTATGGCTACACCTTC	CASSFGSGTYGYTF
TRBV5-1	.	TRBJ2-3	.	TGCGCCAGCAGCGGCGGGGAGGTCACAGATACGCAGTATTTT	CASSGGEVTDTQYF
TRBV6-2/TRBV6-3	.	TRBJ1-5	.	TGTGCCAGCAGCCCGGACAGTAGCAATCAGCCCCAGCATTTT	CASSPDSSNQPQHF
TRBV2	.	TRBJ1-2	once	TGTGCCAGCAGTCTAGACAGCCTGAACTATGGCTACACCTTC	CASSLDSLNYGYTF
TRBV7-8	.	TRBJ1-5	.	TGTGCCAGCAGCTTGAGCGGGCAGAATCAGCCCCAGCATTTT	CASSLSGQNQPQHF
TRBV11-2	.	TRBJ1-3	.	TGTGCCAGCAGCTTACGTGGGAAAATAAGTGGAAACACCATATATTTT	CASSLRGKISGNTIYF
TRBV18	TRBD1	TRBJ1-4	.	TGTGCCAGCTCACCTGGGACAGGGGTCTATGAAAAACTGTTTTTT	CASSPGTGVYEKLFF
TRBV11-3	.	TRBJ1-5	.	TGTGCCAGCAGCTTATGGGGCGGGTCACCCCAGCATTTT	CASSLWGGSPQHF
TRBV19	TRBD1	TRBJ2-1	.	TGTGCCAGTAGGTTAAAGACAGGGGTGGTTCCGAATGAGCAGTTCTTC	CASRLKTGVVPNEQFF
TRBV27	.	TRBJ2-2	.	TGTGCCAGCACCCTGTTGATGGGTGTGGGGGAGCTGTTTTTT	CASTLLMGVGELFF
TRBV27	.	TRBJ1-5	few	TGTGCCAGCAGTTTTTCGGCGTCGGTCAATCAGCCCCAGCATTTT	CASSFSASVNQPQHF
TRBV7-2	.	TRBJ1-2	.	TGTGCCAGCAGCTTAGGGGGGAATAACTATGGCTACACCTTC	CASSLGGNNYGYTF
TRBV7-2	TRBD2	TRBJ2-5	.	TGTGCCAGCAGCTCTAGGAGCGGGAGCCAAGAGACCCAGTACTTC	CASSSRSGSQETQYF
TRBV15	.	TRBJ2-1	once	TGTGCCACCAGCGAGAGGGGGAACTCCTACAATGAGCAGTTCTTC	CATSERGNSYNEQFF
TRBV7-3	TRBD2	TRBJ2-1	.	TGTGCCAGCAGCAGACTGAGTAGCGGGACTGGAAATGAGCAGTTCTTC	CASSRLSSGTGNEQFF
TRBV25-1	TRBD1	TRBJ1-2	.	TGTGCCAGCAGGGACGACAGGGCCACTATGCGTGGCTACACCTTC	CASRDDRATMRGYTF
TRBV11-3	TRBD2	TRBJ2-4	.	TGTGCCAGCACCCTCGGGGGGGACATTCAGTACTTC	CASTLGGDIQYF
TRBV5-1	.	TRBJ1-1	.	TGCGCCAGCAGCTCGGACACAGGGCTTTTGACCACTGAAGCTTTCTTT	CASSSDTGLLTTEAFF
TRBV2	.	TRBJ2-1	.	TGTGCCAGCAGCTCCGGGGCCTCCCCCAAGCAGTTCTTC	CASSSGASPKQFF
TRBV6-5	.	TRBJ1-2	.	TGTGCCAGCAGTTACTCGTCCAGAAGAAACTATGGCTACACCTTC	CASSYSSRRNYGYTF
TRBV6-2/TRBV6-3	TRBD1	TRBJ1-5	.	TGTGCCAGCAGTTATCGACAGGGCGCTCAGCCCCAGCATTTT	CASSYRQGAQPQHF
TRBV7-2	.	TRBJ1-5	.	TGTGCCAGCAGCTTAGGGCACGTCAGCAATCAGCCCCAGCATTTT	CASSLGHVSNQPQHF
TRBV11-2	.	TRBJ2-1	.	TGTGCCAGCAGCTTAAAGGCCGCAGGCAATGAGCAGTTCTTC	CASSLKAAGNEQFF
TRBV7-2	TRBD1	TRBJ1-4	.	TGTGCCAGCAGCTTAGTCCCGTCGGCGACAGGGACAACTAATGAAAAACTGTTTTTT	CASSLVPSATGTTNEKLFF
TRBV5-1	TRBD2	TRBJ2-5	.	TGCGCCAGCAGCTTAGAAACTAGCGGGGGGCGAGGGACCCAGTACTTC	CASSLETSGGRGTQYF
TRBV18	TRBD1	TRBJ1-1	.	TGTGCCAGCTCACCCCAACAGGGGGCTATGAACACTGAAGCTTTCTTT	CASSPQQGAMNTEAFF
TRBV13	.	TRBJ2-5	.	TGTGCCAGCAGCGACTCCGGGACACTCGAGACCCAGTACTTC	CASSDSGTLETQYF
TRBV30	.	TRBJ2-5	.	TGTGCCTGGAGTGTACAGCCCCTGGGGCGGGAGACCCAGTACTTC	CAWSVQPLGRETQYF
TRBV6-6	.	TRBJ2-7	.	TGTGCCAGCAGTCCCGGGACCAAGCAGTACTTC	CASSPGTKQYF
TRBV30	.	TRBJ1-6	few	TGTGCCTGGAATCTGGGGACACTAAATTCACCCCTCCACTTT	CAWNLGTLNSPLHF